Listed below are T cell receptor beta chains from one sample, sequenced in a study of blood T cell repertoires in COVID-19. Generated by immunoSEQ multiplex PCR, the TCRdb table keeps only in-frame clones and is missing some. The sample yields some 150,000 clones, around 87% seen once. What was sequenced was peripheral blood. These receptors were taken from a woman in her forties with acute or convalescent COVID-19. Both conserved end residues are part of each CDR3. The order of the fields is J gene, clone size, V gene, D gene, CDR3 DNA, CDR3 protein. The D gene is left open where the match is weak. A row's size may be missing; if present it is once, few, many or a size class.

j_call: TRBJ1-2; clone_size: .; v_call: TRBV5-3; d_call: .; cdr3_nt: TGTGCCAGAAGCCCGGCGTACAGGGAAAATAGAGGAGTTGGCTATGGCTACACCTTC; cdr3_aa: CARSPAYRENRGVGYGYTF
j_call: TRBJ2-7; clone_size: .; v_call: TRBV4-1; d_call: .; cdr3_nt: TGCGCCAGCAGCCCGAGTATATCCTACGAGCAGTACTTC; cdr3_aa: CASSPSISYEQYF
j_call: TRBJ2-7; clone_size: .; v_call: TRBV4-3; d_call: .; cdr3_nt: TGCGCCAGCAGCCAGGAGACTAGTATCTCCTACGAGCAGTACTTC; cdr3_aa: CASSQETSISYEQYF
j_call: TRBJ2-1; clone_size: .; v_call: TRBV4-3; d_call: .; cdr3_nt: TGCGCCAGCAGCCAAGATAGTCTAGCGAGCCTCAGCTCCTACAATGAGCAGTTCTTC; cdr3_aa: CASSQDSLASLSSYNEQFF
j_call: TRBJ1-1; clone_size: .; v_call: TRBV7-2; d_call: .; cdr3_nt: TGTGCCAGCAGCTCCCGCCCTGGGAAGGGGACTGAAGCTTTCTTT; cdr3_aa: CASSSRPGKGTEAFF
j_call: TRBJ1-1; clone_size: .; v_call: TRBV5-1; d_call: .; cdr3_nt: TGCGCCAGCAGCTTCCGCGTATCTGAGCGGACTGAAGCTTTCTTT; cdr3_aa: CASSFRVSERTEAFF
j_call: TRBJ2-1; clone_size: few; v_call: TRBV11-2; d_call: TRBD2; cdr3_nt: TGTGCCAGCAGCTTAGCGGGGGGCTACAATGAGCAGTTCTTC; cdr3_aa: CASSLAGGYNEQFF
j_call: TRBJ2-7; clone_size: .; v_call: TRBV5-4; d_call: TRBD1; cdr3_nt: TGTGCCAGCAGCACCGGACAGGGGGCGCGAGAGCAGTACTTC; cdr3_aa: CASSTGQGAREQYF
j_call: TRBJ2-3; clone_size: .; v_call: TRBV7-2; d_call: .; cdr3_nt: TGTGCCAGCAGCTTAGGACAAAAAGATACGCAGTATTTT; cdr3_aa: CASSLGQKDTQYF
j_call: TRBJ2-1; clone_size: .; v_call: TRBV27; d_call: TRBD2; cdr3_nt: TGTGCCAGTTCACCAGGGACTAGCTCCTACAATGAGCAGTTCTTC; cdr3_aa: CASSPGTSSYNEQFF
j_call: TRBJ1-1; clone_size: .; v_call: TRBV3-1/TRBV3-2; d_call: TRBD1; cdr3_nt: TGTGCCAGCAGCCTGGGACAGGGGGCCAGCGAAGCTTTCTTT; cdr3_aa: CASSLGQGASEAFF
j_call: TRBJ2-1; clone_size: .; v_call: TRBV9; d_call: TRBD2; cdr3_nt: TGTGCCAGCAGCGTAGAAGGCGGGAGGTTTGATGAGCAGTTCTTC; cdr3_aa: CASSVEGGRFDEQFF
j_call: TRBJ1-1; clone_size: once; v_call: TRBV6-5; d_call: .; cdr3_nt: TGTGCCAGCAGTTACTCAGCTCAAGGAGTCACTGAAGCTTTCTTT; cdr3_aa: CASSYSAQGVTEAFF
j_call: TRBJ1-5; clone_size: .; v_call: TRBV2; d_call: .; cdr3_nt: TGTGCCAGCAGTGAACAGGGAGGGAATCAGCCCCAGCATTTT; cdr3_aa: CASSEQGGNQPQHF
j_call: TRBJ1-1; clone_size: once; v_call: TRBV9; d_call: .; cdr3_nt: TGTGCCAGCAGCGTAGCTCCGTGGGGAGAGGCTGAAGCTTTCTTT; cdr3_aa: CASSVAPWGEAEAFF
j_call: TRBJ2-7; clone_size: once; v_call: TRBV30; d_call: .; cdr3_nt: TGTGCCTGGACCAGGGGAGGGTTCGAGCAGTACTTC; cdr3_aa: CAWTRGGFEQYF
j_call: TRBJ2-7; clone_size: .; v_call: TRBV9; d_call: TRBD1; cdr3_nt: TGTGCCAGCAGCTACGAACCGGGACAGTCCTACGAGCAGTACTTC; cdr3_aa: CASSYEPGQSYEQYF
j_call: TRBJ1-1; clone_size: .; v_call: TRBV5-4; d_call: .; cdr3_nt: TGTGCCAGCAGCCGCAATGCAGGGGCTGCTGGGAACACTGAAGCTTTCTTT; cdr3_aa: CASSRNAGAAGNTEAFF
j_call: TRBJ2-1; clone_size: .; v_call: TRBV12-1; d_call: .; cdr3_nt: TGTGCCAGCAGCCCCCGCCCCGTACCTGCGGGAGGGCCCTCGGGAAATGAGCAGTTCTTC; cdr3_aa: CASSPRPVPAGGPSGNEQFF
j_call: TRBJ2-5; clone_size: .; v_call: TRBV20-1; d_call: .; cdr3_nt: TGCAGTGGACAGTCCCAAGAGACCCAGTACTTC; cdr3_aa: CSGQSQETQYF
j_call: TRBJ1-2; clone_size: .; v_call: TRBV28; d_call: .; cdr3_nt: TGTGCCAGCAGTTTAGGGACCCCCGGGAGTACGGTAGGCTACACCTTC; cdr3_aa: CASSLGTPGSTVGYTF
j_call: TRBJ2-4; clone_size: .; v_call: TRBV19; d_call: TRBD2; cdr3_nt: TGTGCCAGTACTCTAGCGGGAGCGAACATTCAGTACTTC; cdr3_aa: CASTLAGANIQYF
j_call: TRBJ1-2; clone_size: .; v_call: TRBV7-2; d_call: .; cdr3_nt: TGTGCCAGCAGCTTACTTTTTAGGGGGGGCTACACCTTC; cdr3_aa: CASSLLFRGGYTF
j_call: TRBJ2-7; clone_size: .; v_call: TRBV5-1; d_call: TRBD1; cdr3_nt: TGCGCCAGCAGCTCGGGGACAGGAATCTACTTC; cdr3_aa: CASSSGTGIYF
j_call: TRBJ2-7; clone_size: .; v_call: TRBV5-1; d_call: TRBD1; cdr3_nt: TGCGCCAGCAGCCCCGCCCGGGACAGCCACACCTACGAGCAGTACTTC; cdr3_aa: CASSPARDSHTYEQYF
j_call: TRBJ1-1; clone_size: .; v_call: TRBV19; d_call: .; cdr3_nt: TGTGCCAGTAGTACCCGGGGGGCTTTGGGGAACACTGAAGCTTTCTTT; cdr3_aa: CASSTRGALGNTEAFF
j_call: TRBJ1-1; clone_size: .; v_call: TRBV6-4; d_call: .; cdr3_nt: TGTGCCAGACCTTGGGGCGATGTAACTGAAGCTTTCTTT; cdr3_aa: CARPWGDVTEAFF
j_call: TRBJ2-7; clone_size: .; v_call: TRBV5-1; d_call: TRBD2; cdr3_nt: TGCGCCAGCAGCTGGAAAGCGGGAGGGAGCTCCTACGAGCAGTACTTC; cdr3_aa: CASSWKAGGSSYEQYF
j_call: TRBJ1-4; clone_size: .; v_call: TRBV30; d_call: .; cdr3_nt: TGTGCCTGGACCTCACAGGGAACCGAAAAACTGTTTTTT; cdr3_aa: CAWTSQGTEKLFF
j_call: TRBJ2-5; clone_size: .; v_call: TRBV5-4; d_call: .; cdr3_nt: TGTGCCAGCAGCTTTCCTCTCGGGGAGACCCAGTACTTC; cdr3_aa: CASSFPLGETQYF
j_call: TRBJ1-2; clone_size: .; v_call: TRBV7-8; d_call: TRBD1; cdr3_nt: TGTGCCAGCAGCTTAGAGGGGGCGGTTGGCTCTGGCTACACCTTC; cdr3_aa: CASSLEGAVGSGYTF
j_call: TRBJ2-3; clone_size: .; v_call: TRBV19; d_call: .; cdr3_nt: TGTGCCAGTAGTATGGGCAGGCTTTACACAGATACGCAGTATTTT; cdr3_aa: CASSMGRLYTDTQYF
j_call: TRBJ1-2; clone_size: .; v_call: TRBV10-3; d_call: .; cdr3_nt: TGTGCCATCAGTGCTGGGAGTTATGGCTACACCTTC; cdr3_aa: CAISAGSYGYTF
j_call: TRBJ2-3; clone_size: .; v_call: TRBV7-9; d_call: .; cdr3_nt: TGTGCCAGCAGCTTCCCCCCTAGTAGCCCACGGAGGGATACGCAGTATTTT; cdr3_aa: CASSFPPSSPRRDTQYF
j_call: TRBJ1-6; clone_size: once; v_call: TRBV28; d_call: .; cdr3_nt: TGTGCCAGCAGCCCCCCTTCCGGGATAAATTATTCACCCCTCCACTTT; cdr3_aa: CASSPPSGINYSPLHF
j_call: TRBJ1-3; clone_size: once; v_call: TRBV14; d_call: .; cdr3_nt: TGTGCCAGCAGCCAATCCCTGGGAAACACCATATATTTT; cdr3_aa: CASSQSLGNTIYF
j_call: TRBJ2-7; clone_size: once; v_call: TRBV3-1/TRBV3-2; d_call: .; cdr3_nt: TGTGCCAGCAGCCAAGAGGGCAGCACCTACGAGCAGTACTTC; cdr3_aa: CASSQEGSTYEQYF
j_call: TRBJ1-3; clone_size: few; v_call: TRBV27; d_call: .; cdr3_nt: TGTGCCAGCAGCCCAGGGTCTGCCTCTGGAAACACCATATATTTT; cdr3_aa: CASSPGSASGNTIYF
j_call: TRBJ1-4; clone_size: once; v_call: TRBV18; d_call: .; cdr3_nt: TGTGCCAGCTCACGGACAGCTACCTTAACTAATGAAAAACTGTTTTTT; cdr3_aa: CASSRTATLTNEKLFF
j_call: TRBJ2-7; clone_size: once; v_call: TRBV28; d_call: .; cdr3_nt: TGTGCCAGCAGTTTAATACAGGCAGTCTACGAGCAGTACTTC; cdr3_aa: CASSLIQAVYEQYF
j_call: TRBJ1-2; clone_size: .; v_call: TRBV29-1; d_call: .; cdr3_nt: TGCAGCGTTGGACAGTCTACTAACTATGGCTACACCTTC; cdr3_aa: CSVGQSTNYGYTF
j_call: TRBJ2-3; clone_size: .; v_call: TRBV9; d_call: TRBD2; cdr3_nt: TGTGCCAGCAGCCCGGGACTAGCCACAGATACGCAGTATTTT; cdr3_aa: CASSPGLATDTQYF
j_call: TRBJ2-5; clone_size: .; v_call: TRBV15; d_call: .; cdr3_nt: TGTGCCACCAGCCGAGATAGCAGCCTACAAGAGACCCAGTACTTC; cdr3_aa: CATSRDSSLQETQYF
j_call: TRBJ2-1; clone_size: .; v_call: TRBV27; d_call: TRBD2; cdr3_nt: TGTGCCAGCAGTCCACCTGGCGGGAGCCAGTTTAATGAGCAGTTCTTC; cdr3_aa: CASSPPGGSQFNEQFF
j_call: TRBJ1-3; clone_size: .; v_call: TRBV2; d_call: .; cdr3_nt: TGTGCCAGCAGGAGGACAGCCGGCTCTGGAAACACCATATATTTT; cdr3_aa: CASRRTAGSGNTIYF
j_call: TRBJ1-1; clone_size: .; v_call: TRBV9; d_call: TRBD1; cdr3_nt: TGTGCCAGCAGCACGACAGGGGCCACTGAAGCTTTCTTT; cdr3_aa: CASSTTGATEAFF
j_call: TRBJ1-5; clone_size: .; v_call: TRBV18; d_call: .; cdr3_nt: TGTGCCAGCTCACCGTCGGCAGGGCTCAATCAGCCCCAGCATTTT; cdr3_aa: CASSPSAGLNQPQHF
j_call: TRBJ2-3; clone_size: .; v_call: TRBV19; d_call: TRBD1; cdr3_nt: TGTGCCAGTAGTTCGGGTAGGGGGCTAACAGATACGCAGTATTTT; cdr3_aa: CASSSGRGLTDTQYF